These 12 T cell receptor beta chains share one sample of origin, sequenced in a study of metastatic and nonmetastatic thyroid tumors. TCRdb re-called the PCR reads with MiXCR. The sample holds more than 40,000 clones; 28% are singletons and the top ten take more than 8%. Thyroid surgery was performed in patients who had received no treatment beforehand. Sequencing was done on a sample of blood. The receptor source for this set is a male donor with papillary thyroid cancer or a benign thyroid nodule (not recorded which). Some clones in this sample may be carry-over from other donors' samples.

This clone was recorded at least ten times. V gene TRBV5-1 combines with J gene TRBJ2-7, with 8 bases fitting TRBD1. Germline lookup yields CDR1 SGHRS and CDR2 YFSETQ. V was clipped by 4 bases and J by 3 bases; unmatched bases: 12. The CDR3 totals 16 residues. CDR3 residues: CASSTLGQGQSYEQYF. The CDR3 region has the DNA TGCGCCAGCAGCACCCTAGGACAGGGTCAGAGCTACGAGCAGTACTTC.

This clone was picked up many times. The chain has TRBV13 and TRBJ2-2, with TRBD2 matching 12 bases. The CDR3 loop spans 19 amino acids. Germline values: CDR1 PRHDT, CDR2 FYEKMQ (reference sequence). The junction had 14 bases not matched to a gene; V was cut back by 5 bases and J by 4 bases. CDR3 loop: CASSPIASGRAPGTGELFF. The CDR3 DNA sequence: TGTGCCAGCAGCCCTATCGCTAGCGGGAGGGCCCCGGGCACCGGGGAGCTGTTTTTT.

The genes are TRBV7-3 and TRBJ1-5; D ambiguous. The V gene lost 3 bases and the J gene lost 4 bases, with 7 bases spanning the gap. The CDR3 spans 13 residues. Germline loops: CDR1 SGHTA, CDR2 FQGTGA. The CDR3 sequence is CASSLHPNQPQHF. As DNA, the CDR3 is TGTGCCAGCAGCTTGCACCCGAATCAGCCCCAGCATTTT. The full variable domain, in which reference TRBV7-3 and TRBJ1-5 provide the parts outside the CDR3, is GAGVSQTPSNKVTEKGKYVELRCDPISGHTALYWYRQSLGQGPEFLIYFQGTGAADDSGLPNDRFFAVRPEGSVSTLKIQRTERGDSAVYLCASSLHPNQPQHFGDGTRLSIL.

This clone was found a few times. DNA for the CDR3: TGTGCCAGCAGTTCCCCCGGGACTTCGATCTACAATGAGCAGTTCTTC. It encodes CASSSPGTSIYNEQFF. V usage is TRBV6-5 and J usage is TRBJ2-1, with D maybe TRBD2 (6 bases). Germline-derived CDR1 and CDR2 are MNHEY and SVGAGI. Trimming stripped 4 bases from V and 3 bases from J, with 16 bases between. The CDR3 has 16 residues.

In its sample, this clone was seen many times. The V gene is TRBV6-4, the J gene TRBJ1-1; unclear D gene. The germline V and J ends were trimmed by 3 bases and 1 base, with 6 bases remaining between them. The germline V gene has CDR1 MRHNA and CDR2 SNTAGT. This CDR3 is 13 amino acids long. The CDR3 region is CASSDKENTEAFF. CDR3 nucleotides: TGTGCCAGCAGTGATAAAGAGAACACTGAAGCTTTCTTT.

This clone is labeled as medium-sized. The genes are TRBV28 and TRBJ1-1, with D uncertain. Germline V CDR1 and CDR2: MDHEN, SYDVKM. This CDR3 region has 14 residues. Between the trimmed V and J ends, which lost 3 bases and 1 base, there was a span of 9 bases. CDR3 in DNA: TGTGCCAGCAGTTTGGGGAGCTGGAACACTGAAGCTTTCTTT. Its protein is CASSLGSWNTEAFF.

V is TRBV10-3 and J is TRBJ2-6; D unclear. The CDR3 loop spans 13 amino acids. CDR1 is ENHRY, CDR2 SYGVKD, per germline. Trimming removed 8 bases at V and 0 bases at J, with 5 bases between. The CDR3: CAILVSGANVLTF. As DNA, the CDR3 is TGTGCCATCTTAGTCTCTGGGGCCAACGTCCTGACTTTC.

The chain carries TRBV18 and TRBJ2-3; D ambiguous. Germline V gene sequence: CDR1 KGHSH, CDR2 LQKENI. Trimming stripped 2 bases from V and 0 bases from J, with 21 bases between. The CDR3 is 19 residues long. The CDR3 is CASSPFLQSLAGSTDTQYF. CDR3 DNA sequence: TGTGCCAGCTCACCATTTTTACAGAGTTTAGCTGGTAGCACAGATACGCAGTATTTT.

The rearrangement uses TRBV9 and TRBJ1-1; 10 bases agree with TRBD1. Germline CDR1 SGDLS, CDR2 YYNGEE. The V segment lost 4 bases and the J segment 1 base; nucleotides outside the gene matches: 10. CDR3 length: 17 amino acids. The CDR3 region is CASSSGQGMGSNTEAFF. The DNA of the CDR3 is TGTGCCAGCAGCTCGGGACAGGGGATGGGATCGAACACTGAAGCTTTCTTT.

This clone was counted at least ten times. The V and J genes are TRBV10-3 and TRBJ1-1; D is perhaps TRBD1 (6 bases). Germline V gene data show CDR1 as ENHRY and CDR2 as SYGVKD. The CDR3 has 15 amino acids. Trimming removed 6 bases from V and 2 bases from J, with 16 bases in between. In nucleotides, the CDR3 is TGTGCCATCAGCCCACTCCAGGGGACTAACACTGAAGCTTTCTTT. This translates into CAISPLQGTNTEAFF.

This clone came up many times. The chain uses TRBV20-1 and TRBJ2-1; 9 bases fit TRBD2. V shed 8 bases, J shed 10 bases, and the junction held 12 bases outside the gene matches. CDR3 length equals 13 residues. Germline lookup yields CDR1 DFQATT and CDR2 SNEGSKA (reference sequence). The CDR3 coding sequence is TGCAGTACGGAGCTAGCGGGAAGCGGGGAGCAGTTCTTC. Protein sequence: CSTELAGSGEQFF.

The chain joins TRBV18 to TRBJ1-1; D is undetermined. Between the trimmed V and J ends, which lost 3 bases and 4 bases, there was a span of 18 bases. Germline V lookup: CDR1 KGHSH, CDR2 LQKENI. The CDR3 has 16 amino acids. The CDR3 loop is CASSPINGIWSTEAFF. The CDR3 DNA is TGTGCCAGCTCACCGATAAACGGAATATGGAGCACTGAAGCTTTCTTT.